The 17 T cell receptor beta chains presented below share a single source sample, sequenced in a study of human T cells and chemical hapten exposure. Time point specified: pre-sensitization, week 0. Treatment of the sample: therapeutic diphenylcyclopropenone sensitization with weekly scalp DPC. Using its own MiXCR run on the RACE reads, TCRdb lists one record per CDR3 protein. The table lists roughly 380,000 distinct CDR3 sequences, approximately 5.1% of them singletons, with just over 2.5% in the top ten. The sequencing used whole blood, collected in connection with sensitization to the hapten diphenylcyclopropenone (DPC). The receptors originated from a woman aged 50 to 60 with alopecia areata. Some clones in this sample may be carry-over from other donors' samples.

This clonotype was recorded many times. CDR3 sequence (DNA): TGTGCCAGCAGCTCTAGCGGGGGGGCGGAAGATACGCAGTATTTT. This encodes CASSSSGGAEDTQYF. The V and J genes are TRBV25-1 and TRBJ2-3; 12 bases line up with TRBD2. Per the germline V gene, CDR1 is MGHDK and CDR2 is SYGVNS. Trimming removed 6 bases from V and 5 bases from J; junction bases left unmatched: 6. This CDR3 region has 15 residues.

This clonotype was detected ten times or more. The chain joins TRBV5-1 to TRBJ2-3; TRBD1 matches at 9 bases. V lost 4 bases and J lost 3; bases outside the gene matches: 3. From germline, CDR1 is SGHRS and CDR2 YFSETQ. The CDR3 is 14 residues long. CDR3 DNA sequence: TGCGCCAGCAGCCAGGACAGGGGAACAGATACGCAGTATTTT. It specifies CASSQDRGTDTQYF.

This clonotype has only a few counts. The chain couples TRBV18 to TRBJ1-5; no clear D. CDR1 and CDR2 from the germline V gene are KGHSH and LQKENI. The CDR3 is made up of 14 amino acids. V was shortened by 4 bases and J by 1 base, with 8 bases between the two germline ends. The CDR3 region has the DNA TGTGCCAGCTCACACGAGGTCAGCAATCAGCCCCAGCATTTT. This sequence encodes CASSHEVSNQPQHF.

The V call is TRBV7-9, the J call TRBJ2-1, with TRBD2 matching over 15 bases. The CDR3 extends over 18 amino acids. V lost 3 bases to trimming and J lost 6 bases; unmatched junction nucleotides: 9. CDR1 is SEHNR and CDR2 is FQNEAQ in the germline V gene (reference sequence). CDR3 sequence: CASSFTSGTSGRSNEQFF. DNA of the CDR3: TGTGCCAGCAGCTTTACGTCCGGGACTAGCGGGAGGTCCAATGAGCAGTTCTTC.

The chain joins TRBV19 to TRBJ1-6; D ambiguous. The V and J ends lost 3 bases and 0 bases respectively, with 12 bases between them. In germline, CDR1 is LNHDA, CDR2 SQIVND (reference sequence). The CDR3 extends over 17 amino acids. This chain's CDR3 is CASSIDRASSYNSPLHF. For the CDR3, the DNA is TGTGCCAGTAGTATCGACCGTGCCAGCTCCTATAATTCACCCCTCCACTTT.

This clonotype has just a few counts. In DNA, the CDR3 is TGTGCCTGGGGCCAGGGGATGCGCAATCAGCCCCAGCATTTT. Residues: CAWGQGMRNQPQHF. The chain has TRBV30 and TRBJ1-5; a possible D gene is TRBD1 (6 bases). Germline values: CDR1 GTSNPN, CDR2 SVGIG (reference sequence). Trimming cost V 5 bases and J 2 bases, with 13 bases left between them. This CDR3 is 14 amino acids long.

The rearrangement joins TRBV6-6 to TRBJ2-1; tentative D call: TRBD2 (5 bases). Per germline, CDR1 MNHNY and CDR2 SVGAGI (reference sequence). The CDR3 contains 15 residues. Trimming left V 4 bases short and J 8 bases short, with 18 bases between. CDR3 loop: CASSFTRTADDEQFF. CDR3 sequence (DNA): TGTGCCAGCAGTTTCACCCGGACTGCGGACGATGAGCAGTTCTTC.

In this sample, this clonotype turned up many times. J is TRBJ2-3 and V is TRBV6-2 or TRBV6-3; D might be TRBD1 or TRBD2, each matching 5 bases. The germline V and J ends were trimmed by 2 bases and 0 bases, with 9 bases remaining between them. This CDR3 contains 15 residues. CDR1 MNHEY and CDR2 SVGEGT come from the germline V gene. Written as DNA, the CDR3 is TGTGCCAGCAGTTACGGGGGACCGAGCACAGATACGCAGTATTTT. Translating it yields CASSYGGPSTDTQYF.

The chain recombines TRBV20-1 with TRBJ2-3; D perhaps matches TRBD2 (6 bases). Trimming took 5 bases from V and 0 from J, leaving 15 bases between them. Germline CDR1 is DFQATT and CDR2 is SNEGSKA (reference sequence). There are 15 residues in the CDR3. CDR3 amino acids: CSASFFGGSTDTQYF. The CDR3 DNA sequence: TGCAGTGCTTCATTCTTCGGGGGAAGCACAGATACGCAGTATTTT.

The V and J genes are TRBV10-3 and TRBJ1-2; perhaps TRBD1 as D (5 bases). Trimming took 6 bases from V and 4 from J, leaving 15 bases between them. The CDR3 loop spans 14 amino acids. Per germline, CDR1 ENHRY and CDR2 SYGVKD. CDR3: CAISRDGGSYGYTF. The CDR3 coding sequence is TGTGCCATCAGCAGGGACGGGGGGAGCTATGGCTACACCTTC.

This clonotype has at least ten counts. This chain's CDR3 is CSASQPRGLNTEAFF. DNA of the CDR3: TGCAGTGCTAGTCAACCCCGGGGGCTAAACACTGAAGCTTTCTTT. This chain joins TRBV20-1 and TRBJ1-1; D possibly corresponds to TRBD1 (6 bases). The CDR3 length is 15 residues. Germline CDR1 reads DFQATT; CDR2 reads SNEGSKA (reference sequence). Trimming stripped 3 bases from V and 2 bases from J, with 16 bases between.

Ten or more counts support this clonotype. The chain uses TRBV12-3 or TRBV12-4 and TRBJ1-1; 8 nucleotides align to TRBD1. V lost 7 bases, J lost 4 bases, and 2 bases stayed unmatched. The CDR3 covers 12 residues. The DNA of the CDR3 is TGTGCCAGCAACAGGGGGACCACTGAAGCTTTCTTT. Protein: CASNRGTTEAFF.

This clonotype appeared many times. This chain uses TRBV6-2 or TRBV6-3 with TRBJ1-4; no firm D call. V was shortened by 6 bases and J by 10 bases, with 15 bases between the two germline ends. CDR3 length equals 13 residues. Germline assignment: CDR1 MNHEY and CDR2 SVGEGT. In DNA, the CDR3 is TGTGCCAGCAGATACAGCTTCGGAGGAAAACTGTTTTTT. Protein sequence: CASRYSFGGKLFF.

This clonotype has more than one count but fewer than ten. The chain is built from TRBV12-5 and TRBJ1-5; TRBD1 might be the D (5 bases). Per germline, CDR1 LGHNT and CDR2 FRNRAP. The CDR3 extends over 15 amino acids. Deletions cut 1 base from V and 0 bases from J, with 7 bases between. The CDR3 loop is CASGLDRYSNQPQHF. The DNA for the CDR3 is TGTGCTAGTGGTTTGGACAGGTATAGCAATCAGCCCCAGCATTTT.

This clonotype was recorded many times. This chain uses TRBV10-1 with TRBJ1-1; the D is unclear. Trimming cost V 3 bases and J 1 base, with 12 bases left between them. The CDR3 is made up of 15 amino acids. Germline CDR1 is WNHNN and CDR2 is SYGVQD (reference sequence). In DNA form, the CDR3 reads TGCGCCAGCAGTGAATCTAGGCTGACGAACACTGAAGCTTTCTTT. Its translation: CASSESRLTNTEAFF.

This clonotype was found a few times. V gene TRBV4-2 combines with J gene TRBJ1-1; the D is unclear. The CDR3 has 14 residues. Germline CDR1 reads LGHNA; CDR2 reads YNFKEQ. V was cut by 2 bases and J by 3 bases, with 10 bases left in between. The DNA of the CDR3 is TGTGCCAGCAGCCAATGGGTTCAAGACACTGAAGCTTTCTTT. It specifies CASSQWVQDTEAFF.

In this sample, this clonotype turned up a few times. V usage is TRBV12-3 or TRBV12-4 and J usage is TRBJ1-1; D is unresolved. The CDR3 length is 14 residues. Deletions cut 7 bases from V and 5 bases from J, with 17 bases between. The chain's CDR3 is CASTLEWSGTEAFF. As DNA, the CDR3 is TGTGCCAGCACCCTAGAGTGGTCGGGGACTGAAGCTTTCTTT.